This passage covers 29 T cell receptor beta chains from one sample sequenced in a study of cytomegalovirus exposure and HLA in healthy donors. Primers for the PCR totalled 60 Vbeta and 13 Jbeta. Generated by immunoSEQ multiplex PCR, the TCRdb table keeps only in-frame clones and is missing some. The sample records about 92,000 clones, around 70% being singletons. Sequenced input: PBMCs. The receptors come from a man aged 50 to 59 in good health and CMV-seronegative.

V and J are TRBV30 and TRBJ2-3; 8 bases line up with TRBD2. The V and J ends lost 4 bases and 6 bases, in that order; junction bases with no gene match: 12. This CDR3 is 15 amino acids long. CDR1 is GTSNPN and CDR2 is SVGIG in the germline V gene (reference sequence). CDR3 DNA: TGTGCCTGGAATACAGCGGGGGCCCAAACGGATACGCAGTATTTT. It codes for CAWNTAGAQTDTQYF.

The chain joins TRBV6-5 to TRBJ2-7, with TRBD1 matching 7 bases. The CDR3 spans 13 residues. Trimming cost V 6 bases and J 2 bases; bases outside gene matches: 4. Looked up from germline, CDR1 is MNHEY and CDR2 is SVGAGI. CDR3 sequence (DNA): TGTGCCAGCAGGAAGACAGGGACCTACGAGCAGTACTTC. Translating it yields CASRKTGTYEQYF.

This clone was observed a few times. V gene TRBV5-1 combines with J gene TRBJ2-5, with 9 bases aligning to TRBD1. V lost 4 bases and J lost 5; bases outside the gene matches: 3. The CDR3 is made up of 13 amino acids. The germline gives CDR1 SGHRS, CDR2 YFSETQ. CDR3 nucleotide sequence: TGCGCCAGCAGCATCGGACAGGGGGAGACCCAGTACTTC. This codes for CASSIGQGETQYF.

The chain is built from TRBV27 and TRBJ1-1; the match to TRBD1 covers 7 bases. Germline-derived CDR1 and CDR2 are MNHEY and SMNVEV (reference sequence). V dropped 5 bases and J dropped 1; count of bases not matched to a gene: 7. The CDR3 contains 15 residues. For the CDR3, the DNA is TGTGCCAGCAGTCCAAGGGACAGAACGAACACTGAAGCTTTCTTT. This gives the protein CASSPRDRTNTEAFF.

The rearrangement uses TRBV19 and TRBJ1-2, with TRBD1 identical over 7 bases. Looked up from germline, CDR1 is LNHDA and CDR2 is SQIVND (reference sequence). After removal of 7 bases from V and 5 bases from J, the junction contained 16 bases not matched to a gene. CDR3 length equals 16 residues. CDR3 nucleotide sequence: TGTGCCAGTACATTCCTGCACCGGGACAGATATTATGGCTACACCTTC. Residues: CASTFLHRDRYYGYTF.

This clone has a handful of counts. V usage is TRBV4-3 and J usage is TRBJ1-4, with D unresolved. This CDR3 is 17 amino acids long. Trimming left V 0 bases short and J 0 bases short, with 11 bases between. The germline V gene has CDR1 LGHNA and CDR2 YSLEER. This CDR3 is CASSQDLVGATNEKLFF. CDR3 coding DNA: TGCGCCAGCAGCCAAGATCTCGTCGGGGCAACTAATGAAAAACTGTTTTTT.

The chain carries TRBV2 and TRBJ1-2, with TRBD1 matching over 9 bases. Germline CDR1 SNHLY, CDR2 FYNNEI. With V trimmed by 3 bases and J by 1 base, 6 bases remained unmatched. This CDR3 has 16 residues. The CDR3, as DNA: TGTGCCAGCAGTGATTGGACAGGGGTAGATAACTATGGCTACACCTTC. Translating gives CASSDWTGVDNYGYTF.

This clone was recorded only once. This chain connects TRBV7-6 to TRBJ2-1, with TRBD2 matching 7 bases. V dropped 3 bases and J dropped 5; count of bases not matched to a gene: 7. In germline, CDR1 is SGHVS, CDR2 FNYEAQ. This CDR3 spans 15 amino acids. CDR3 region: CASSFFLAGDNEQFF. CDR3 DNA sequence: TGTGCCAGCAGCTTCTTTCTGGCGGGAGACAATGAGCAGTTCTTC.

The CDR3 sequence: CASSARTGGNEQFF. The CDR3 DNA sequence: TGTGCCAGCAGCGCTCGGACAGGGGGGAATGAGCAGTTCTTC. The chain recombines TRBV11-3 with TRBJ2-1; 10 bases map to TRBD1. This CDR3 has 14 amino acids. Trimming at V came to 5 bases and at J to 7 bases, leaving 5 bases not matched to a gene. The V gene's germline CDR1 is SGHNT and CDR2 YENEEA. Using reference TRBV11-3 and TRBJ2-1 for the parts outside the CDR3, the full variable domain is EAGVVQSPRYKIIEKKQPVAFWCNPISGHNTLYWYLQNLGQGPELLIRYENEEAVDDSQLPKDRFSAERLKGVDSTLKIQPAELGDSAVYLCASSARTGGNEQFFGPGTRLTVL.

The chain couples TRBV11-3 to TRBJ1-2; no clear D gene. The CDR3 extends over 16 amino acids. Between the trimmed V and J ends, which lost 5 bases and 1 base, there was a span of 17 bases. Germline V gene data show CDR1 as SGHNT and CDR2 as YENEEA. DNA for the CDR3: TGTGCCAGCAGCACAACCGACGTCAGGTTTAACTATGGCTACACCTTC. Translated: CASSTTDVRFNYGYTF.

The chain is built from TRBV5-1 and TRBJ1-4, with a possible D match to TRBD1 (5 bases). Germline assignment: CDR1 SGHRS and CDR2 YFSETQ. This CDR3 is built from 10 residues. Trimming took 7 bases from V and 16 from J, leaving 14 bases between them. CDR3: CASVRGEGFF. The CDR3 nucleotides read TGCGCCAGCGTACGAGGGGAGGGGTTTTTT.

The J gene is TRBJ2-3, the V gene TRBV7-2, with TRBD1 matching 8 bases. Per the germline V gene, CDR1 is SGHTA and CDR2 is FQGNSA. With 5 bases clipped from V and 1 base from J, the junction kept 5 bases outside the gene matches. The CDR3 length is 15 residues. The CDR3 sequence: CASSQDRVGTDTQYF. CDR3 in DNA: TGTGCCAGCAGCCAGGACAGGGTGGGCACAGATACGCAGTATTTT.

The chain recombines TRBV19 with TRBJ1-2; 9 positions agree with TRBD1. CDR1 is LNHDA and CDR2 is SQIVND in the germline V gene (reference sequence). J gave up 5 bases and V 9 bases, and 19 bases lay outside the gene matches. This CDR3 region has 17 residues. The DNA of the CDR3 is TGTGCCAGCCCCTCCCGACCGGGACAGGGAGGAGGGTATGGCTACACCTTC. Translation gives CASPSRPGQGGGYGYTF.

This clone has more than one count but fewer than ten. This chain uses TRBV5-5 with TRBJ1-2; 8 bases map to TRBD1. Trimming at V came to 0 bases and at J to 5 bases, leaving 0 bases not matched to a gene. CDR3 length: 13 residues. CDR1 SGHKS and CDR2 YYEKEE come from the germline V gene (reference sequence). The DNA for the CDR3 is TGTGCCAGCAGCTTGGACAGGGGGTATGGCTACACCTTC. Translation: CASSLDRGYGYTF.

This chain joins TRBV5-1 and TRBJ2-7; the match to TRBD1 covers 8 bases. The CDR3 is made up of 13 amino acids. J was trimmed by 5 bases and V by 1 base; bases with no gene match: 2. Germline CDR1 reads SGHRS; CDR2 reads YFSETQ. The CDR3 is CASSLTGGHEQYV. Written as DNA, the CDR3 is TGCGCCAGCAGCTTGACAGGGGGGCACGAGCAGTACGTC.

This clone was counted once. V and J are TRBV7-2 and TRBJ1-5, with D possibly being TRBD1 (6 bases). The V end lost 5 bases, the J end lost 6 bases, and 11 bases lay between the germline ends. This CDR3 contains 13 residues. The germline V gene encodes CDR1 SGHTA and CDR2 FQGNSA. The CDR3 spells CASSVTGLQPQHF. CDR3 DNA sequence: TGTGCCAGCAGCGTAACAGGGCTTCAGCCCCAGCATTTT.

The chain joins TRBV7-2 to TRBJ1-1, with D possibly matching TRBD1 (6 bases). The germline V gene has CDR1 SGHTA and CDR2 FQGNSA. There are 14 residues in the CDR3. Trimming stripped 1 base from V and 6 bases from J, with 12 bases between. The CDR3 reads CASSLDWGQAEAFF. The CDR3 nucleotides are TGTGCCAGCAGCTTAGATTGGGGGCAGGCTGAAGCTTTCTTT.

This clone was seen more than once but under ten times. The CDR3 bases are TGTGCCAGCCGACCGGGACAGGGGGAAGGCGAGCAGTACTTC. Its protein product is CASRPGQGEGEQYF. The rearrangement links TRBV27 to TRBJ2-7, with 11 positions matching TRBD1. The CDR3 spans 14 residues. Germline lookup yields CDR1 MNHEY and CDR2 SMNVEV (reference sequence). With V trimmed by 8 bases and J by 6 bases, 9 bases remained unmatched.

The chain combines TRBV7-9 with TRBJ1-6; D call uncertain. The ends were cut back, 5 bases at V and 10 bases at J, with 12 bases in the middle. This CDR3 region has 13 residues. Germline loops: CDR1 SEHNR, CDR2 FQNEAQ (reference sequence). The CDR3 nucleotides read TGTGCCAGCAGCCTCAATGGGAGGTCACCCCTCCACTTT. Its protein is CASSLNGRSPLHF.

This clone was seen a handful of times. The chain is built from TRBV28 and TRBJ2-5; TRBD1 aligns across 10 bases. The junction had 7 bases not matched to a gene; V was cut back by 4 bases and J by 5 bases. The CDR3 extends over 15 amino acids. The germline gives CDR1 MDHEN, CDR2 SYDVKM. The CDR3 region has the DNA TGTGCCAGCAGTTCGTTCGCGACAGGGGGCGAGACCCAGTACTTC. The encoded protein is CASSSFATGGETQYF.

The rearrangement links TRBV7-9 to TRBJ1-3; D ambiguous. Per the germline V gene, CDR1 is SEHNR and CDR2 is FQNEAQ (reference sequence). Trimming removed 2 bases at V and 0 bases at J, with 11 bases between. The length of the CDR3 is 16 residues. CDR3 coding DNA: TGTGCCAGCAGCTTAACCGGGGAAACCTCTGGAAACACCATATATTTT. Protein product: CASSLTGETSGNTIYF.

V and J are TRBV2 and TRBJ2-7, with D possibly being TRBD2 (6 bases). Germline CDR1 is SNHLY and CDR2 is FYNNEI. The V and J ends lost 8 bases and 5 bases respectively, with 10 bases between them. The CDR3 has 11 amino acids. CDR3 in DNA: TGTGCCAGCGGGAGGAGGAACGAGCAGTACGTC. Residues: CASGRRNEQYV.

This rearrangement joins TRBV4-3 to TRBJ1-3, with TRBD1 matching 8 bases. The CDR3 runs 14 residues. V shed 4 bases and J 7 bases; nucleotides not matched to a gene: 6. CDR1 LGHNA and CDR2 YSLEER come from the germline V gene. CDR3 in amino acids: CASSLRRGRNTIYF. The CDR3 DNA sequence: TGCGCCAGCAGCCTGCGCAGGGGGCGGAACACCATATATTTT.

This chain connects TRBV5-1 to TRBJ1-2, with 7 bases fitting TRBD1. Unmatched junction bases numbered 5, after V lost 5 bases and J lost 1 base. Germline CDR1 reads SGHRS; CDR2 reads YFSETQ. The CDR3 has 14 residues. The CDR3 region is CASRGQLYNYGYTF. The CDR3 DNA reads TGCGCCAGCAGGGGACAGTTGTATAACTATGGCTACACCTTC.

This clone was found a few times. The V call is TRBV4-3, the J call TRBJ2-3; perhaps TRBD2 as D (6 bases). Germline loops: CDR1 LGHNA, CDR2 YSLEER. V lost 4 bases and J lost 3, with 20 bases in between. The CDR3 is made up of 17 amino acids. As DNA, the CDR3 is TGCGCCAGCAGCCGTGCCCCTAGCGCCGAGGGGACAGATACGCAGTATTTT. It codes for CASSRAPSAEGTDTQYF.

This chain joins TRBV7-2 and TRBJ1-6, with D perhaps TRBD1 (5 bases). The CDR3 contains 14 residues. V lost 6 bases and J 12 bases, leaving 18 bases between the germline ends. Germline V CDR1 and CDR2: SGHTA, FQGNSA. Here the CDR3 DNA reads TGTGCCAGCAGACCGACAGTACCAAAAATACCCCTCCACTTT. It is translated as CASRPTVPKIPLHF.

The chain links TRBV27 to TRBJ2-3, with D possibly TRBD2 on 6 matching bases. Looked up from germline, CDR1 is MNHEY and CDR2 is SMNVEV (reference sequence). Deletions cut 5 bases from V and 1 base from J, with 16 bases between. The length of the CDR3 is 16 residues. The CDR3 DNA reads TGTGCCAGCAGTCACCTGGGGACTCTTGGCACAGATACGCAGTATTTT. It yields the protein CASSHLGTLGTDTQYF.

This CDR3 reads CASSTSRLAGGSEQFF. The CDR3 nucleotides are TGTGCCAGTAGTACCTCACGACTAGCGGGAGGCAGTGAGCAGTTCTTC. The chain couples TRBV19 to TRBJ2-1, with TRBD2 matching 13 bases. This CDR3 is 16 amino acids long. The junction had 9 bases not matched to a gene; V was cut back by 4 bases and J by 9 bases. Germline CDR1 LNHDA, CDR2 SQIVND (reference sequence).

The CDR3 spells CASRVTPGQLYYGYTF. DNA for the CDR3: TGCGCCAGCAGAGTTACTCCGGGACAGCTATACTATGGCTACACCTTC. This chain links TRBV4-3 with TRBJ1-2, with TRBD1 matching 7 bases. The CDR3 runs to 16 residues. V lost 6 bases to trimming and J lost 3 bases; unmatched junction nucleotides: 13. CDR1 is LGHNA and CDR2 is YSLEER in the germline V gene.